What follows describes a single T cell receptor (beta chain). The data belong to a study of blood T cell repertoires in COVID-19. Here immunoSEQ multiplex PCR was the method, and the copy in TCRdb shows in-frame clones only, minus some. The sample carries some 90,000 clones, around 80% recorded once. Germline values: CDR1 KGHSH, CDR2 LQKENI. This CDR3 is 14 amino acids long. V lost 3 bases and J lost 8; bases outside the gene matches: 7. This clonotype originated in a human donor in a cohort sampled during active COVID-19. Sequencing was performed on peripheral blood. This rearrangement joins TRBV18 to TRBJ2-4, with 7 bases matching TRBD1. CDR3 sequence: CASSPRDREDIQYF. CDR3 sequence (DNA): TGTGCCAGCTCACCCCGCGACAGGGAAGACATTCAGTACTTC.